Included here is one TCR beta chain sequence, with context. Its antigen is still unknown. This CDR3 region has 13 residues. Germline loops: CDR1 SGHTA, CDR2 FQGNSA. With 8 bases removed from V and 3 bases from J, the gap between germline ends came to 14 bases. These data come from a study of OX40 agonist ivuxolimab in advanced cancers. Here immunoSEQ multiplex PCR was the method, and the copy in TCRdb shows in-frame clones only, minus some. The table has some 6,000 clones, roughly four fifths seen once. General study points: Antigen specificity was not determined for the expanded peripheral T cells.

The sequenced sample was CD4+ or CD8+ T cells sorted from blood, obtained in a trial of the OX40 agonist ivuxolimab. The V gene is TRBV7-2, the J gene TRBJ2-7; tentative D call: TRBD2 (7 bases). The clonotype was recovered from an adult with an advanced solid tumor such as melanoma, head and neck, liver or kidney cancer. CDR3 bases: TGTGCCAGCGCGGGGGCGGGGGTCTACGAGCAGTACTTC. Translating it yields CASAGAGVYEQYF.